This TCR beta chain was obtained from a study of beta chain features in type 1 diabetes. General observations from the study: When Type 1 diabetes patients were examined, their TCRB CDR3s proved moderately but significantly shorter in all four CD4+ subsets.

Looked up from germline, CDR1 is MDHEN and CDR2 is SYDVKM. The CDR3 totals 14 residues. The V end was cut by 4 bases, the J end by 7 bases, with 14 bases between. Reverse transcribing all isolated RNA meant expressed TCRB transcripts were sequenced. The table came from immunoSEQ multiplex PCR; TCRdb's copy has only in-frame clones and leaves some out. This sample carries a few hundred thousand clones, less than 15% of them seen once, and the ten largest clones take roughly 0.016%. On this clone: The antigen is unknown.

The gene calls are TRBV28 and TRBJ2-1; D perhaps matches TRBD1 (8 bases). Sequencing input: naive CD4+ T cells from blood. The TCR was taken from a young woman with type 1 diabetes. The CDR3 here is CASSSGQGGNEQFF. The DNA of the CDR3 is TGTGCCAGCAGTTCCGGACAGGGAGGGAATGAGCAGTTCTTC.